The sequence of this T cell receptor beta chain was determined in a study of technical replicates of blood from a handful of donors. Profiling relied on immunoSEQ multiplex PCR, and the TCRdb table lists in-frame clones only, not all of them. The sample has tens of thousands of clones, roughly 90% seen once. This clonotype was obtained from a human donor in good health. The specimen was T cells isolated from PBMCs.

CDR3 region: CASSGDGGELFF. Written as DNA, the CDR3 is TGTGCCAGTTCAGGTGATGGCGGGGAGCTGTTTTTT. This chain joins TRBV19 and TRBJ2-2; D not resolved. Trimming removed 8 bases at V and 7 bases at J, with 11 bases between. There are 12 residues in the CDR3. Germline assignment: CDR1 LNHDA and CDR2 SQIVND (reference sequence).